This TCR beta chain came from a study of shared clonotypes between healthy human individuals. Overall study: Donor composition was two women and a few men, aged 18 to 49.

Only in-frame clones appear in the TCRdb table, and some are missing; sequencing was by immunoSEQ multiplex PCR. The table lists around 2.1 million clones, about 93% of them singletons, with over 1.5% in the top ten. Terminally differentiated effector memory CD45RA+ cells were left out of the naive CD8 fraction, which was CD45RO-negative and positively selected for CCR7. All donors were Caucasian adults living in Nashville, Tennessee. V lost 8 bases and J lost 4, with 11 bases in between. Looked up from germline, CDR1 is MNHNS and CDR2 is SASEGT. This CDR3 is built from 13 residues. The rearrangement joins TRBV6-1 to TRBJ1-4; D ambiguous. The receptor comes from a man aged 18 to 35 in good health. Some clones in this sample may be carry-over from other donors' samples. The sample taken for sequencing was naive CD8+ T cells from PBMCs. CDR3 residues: CASGRMLNEKLFF. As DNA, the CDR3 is TGTGCCAGCGGACGGATGCTTAATGAAAAACTGTTTTTT.